The source of this T cell receptor beta chain is a study of blood T cell repertoires in COVID-19 (dated by TCRdb to 2020 to 2022). About the investigation overall: The collaborator samples originated in the United States, Italy and Spain and spanned the acute and convalescent phases of COVID-19. The repertoires were made available in a free public database intended to serve as a resource for research on the immune response to SARS-CoV-2. The prospective study material was composed of cDNA or gDNA derived from T cells, B-cell-depleted T cells, or PBMCs. Deeply sampled blood TCRbeta repertoires from subjects exposed to, actively infected with, or recovered from COVID-19 were included in the dataset. A de-identified subject ID, COVID-19 status, age in years and sex were almost always included in the sample metadata. Where available, HLA class I and class II types were taken from metadata supplied by the sample provider and were not determined by assay-based typing. The samples were drawn from two sources: the first 160 participants of the ongoing ImmuneRACE study, and over 1,000 subjects contributed by 6 global collaborators. Overall results and qualifications from the work: Clinical and demographic metadata were provided uncurated, with the amount varying by source and participant.

A word on this clone: The antigen it recognizes is unknown. Base qualities were left out, and no much larger clone turns up one base away.

V was cut back by 3 bases and J by 7 bases, leaving a gap of 19 bases between them. The CDR3, from cysteine to phenylalanine, totals 16 residues. CDR3 DNA only is kept here, 48 bases in frame from base 1. For CDR1 and CDR2, the germline V gene (reference sequence) lists DFQATT and SNEGSKA. Participants in the prospective study were aged roughly 18 to 100 years, lived in about two dozen United States geographic areas, and enrolled through a virtual design. Cohort assignment in the prospective study relied on participant-reported clinical history from a screening survey and a study questionnaire. Recovered participants in ImmuneRACE Cohort 3 were defined as having two consecutive negative NP/OP PCR tests, clearance from a healthcare professional, or resolution of symptoms. In the prospective study, whole blood, serum and a nasopharyngeal or oropharyngeal swab were collected from each participant by mobile phlebotomists. Over a roughly 2-month period, participants in the prospective study had the option of providing additional blood draws and questionnaires. Before DNA extraction, prospective study blood samples were shipped either frozen or at room temperature.

TCRbeta CDR3 regions were amplified from genomic DNA by means of the immunoSEQ Assay, a bias-controlled multiplex PCR. The study's own analysis went as follows. Within the assay, amplification of reference gene primers was used to estimate how many nucleated cells each sample contained. Sequence reads were collapsed and filtered to measure the absolute abundance of every unique TCRbeta CDR3 rearrangement. For each sample, productive Simpson clonality was calculated as the square root of Simpson's diversity index across productive rearrangements. The clones in this table, taken by TCRdb from immuneACCESS, are in-frame only. Not every clone is retained; where verified, under half of the shortfall comes from an unresolved V gene, and the cause of the rest is unknown. That table is the source of V, J and clone size, and D and trimming were worked out from the DNA. In this sample the table shows 150,000 to 200,000 clones, roughly 84% of which occur a single time. In total, the top ten clones hold approximately 13% of the sample.

The rearranged segments are TRBV20-1 and TRBJ1-6; the D gene is perhaps TRBD1, from 6 matching bases. The clonotype comes from a woman aged 55-69 years who had recovered from COVID-19. The sample taken for sequencing was PBMCs or T cells enriched from blood (not recorded which). DNA sequence: TGCAGTGCTAGTGGGGGGCAGTCAACGGGGAATTCACCCCTCCACTTT. The translation is CSASGGQSTGNSPLHF.